This T cell receptor (beta chain) came from a study of blood T cell repertoires in COVID-19 (dated by TCRdb to between 2020 and 2021). Context from the whole study: Samples from collaborators originated in the United States, Italy and Spain and spanned both the acute and convalescent phases of COVID-19. The material from the prospective study consisted of cDNA or gDNA derived from T cells, B-cell-depleted T cells, or PBMCs. The dataset comprised deeply sampled blood TCRbeta repertoires from subjects exposed to, actively infected with, or recovered from COVID-19. The repertoires were made available in a free public database intended to serve as a resource for research on the immune response to SARS-CoV-2. The samples were drawn from the first 160 participants of the ongoing ImmuneRACE study and from 1,254 subjects provided by 6 global collaborators. The sample metadata nearly always contained a de-identified subject ID, COVID-19 status, age in years and sex. Where available, HLA class I and class II types were taken from metadata supplied by the sample provider and were not determined by assay-based typing. The paper as a whole reports these results and caveats: How much clinical and demographic metadata was included differed by source and by participant, and the metadata was provided uncurated.

TCRbeta CDR3 regions were amplified from genomic DNA by means of the immunoSEQ Assay, a bias-controlled multiplex PCR. The study's own analysis went as follows. Within the assay, amplification of reference gene primers was used to estimate how many nucleated cells each sample contained. To quantify the absolute abundance of each unique TCRbeta CDR3 rearrangement, sequence reads were collapsed and filtered. For each sample, productive Simpson clonality was calculated as the square root of Simpson's diversity index over productive rearrangements. TCRdb limited this immuneACCESS table to in-frame rearrangements with V and J called. A share of clones is missing; checked studies link under half to unresolved V genes, and the rest is unexplained. D and trimming come from the DNA, and the V and J calls and clone size come from that table. For this sample there are approximately 250,000 clones; approximately 86% appear just once. Jointly, the top ten make up about 2.1% of the sample.

The collaborating institutions used their own protocols to collect whole blood in K2EDTA tubes. For TCRbeta analysis, collaborators shipped samples as frozen whole blood, isolated PBMCs, or DNA extracted from either of those sample types. In the case of this clone: Its antigen specificity is not known. No base qualities exist here, and no much larger clone lies one base off it.

The germline V gene (reference sequence) provides CDR1 LNHDA and CDR2 SQIVND. V lost 6 bases and J lost 1 base, and the count of bases not matched to a germline gene is 4. CDR3 length: 15 amino acids, cysteine to phenylalanine. This entry keeps only the CDR3 DNA: 45 bases, framed from base 1. The rearrangement joined TRBV19 to TRBJ2-2, and TRBD1 matches 8 of the central bases. The sample comprised peripheral blood. This TCR was sampled from a man under 40 with active or convalescent COVID-19. The nucleotide sequence is TGTGCCAGTAGAGCAGGGGGCGAGAACACCGGGGAGCTGTTTTTT. This is translated as CASRAGGENTGELFF.